Below are 21 T cell receptor beta chains sequenced from a single sample in a study of blood T cell repertoires in COVID-19. Repertoires were generated with immunoSEQ multiplex PCR, while TCRdb's copy carries only in-frame clones and drops some. The profile shows 43,000 or so clones, roughly 87% of them singletons. The sequenced sample was peripheral blood. Receptor source: a man aged 55 to 70 with active COVID-19.

The chain is built from TRBV29-1 and TRBJ1-1; 12 nucleotides match TRBD1. V was clipped by 1 base and J by 3 bases; unmatched bases: 12. The germline gives CDR1 SQVTM, CDR2 ANQGSEA. This CDR3 comprises 18 residues. The CDR3 DNA sequence: TGCAGCGTTGAAGGGGGGACAGGGGGCATGATTGGCTACACTGAAGCTTTCTTT. Translation: CSVEGGTGGMIGYTEAFF. Looking up the rest from reference TRBV29-1 and TRBJ1-1 gives the full variable domain: SAVISQKPSRDICQRGTSLTIQCQVDSQVTMMFWYRQQPGQSLTLIATANQGSEATYESGFVIDKFPISRPNLTFSTLTVSNMSPEDSSIYLCSVEGGTGGMIGYTEAFFGQGTRLTVV.

The chain uses TRBV20-1 and TRBJ2-7, with D perhaps matching TRBD2 (6 bases). The V and J ends lost 0 bases and 9 bases respectively, with 9 bases between them. This CDR3 contains 11 residues. Germline assignment: CDR1 DFQATT and CDR2 SNEGSKA (reference sequence). The CDR3 region is CSARDGRRQYF. DNA for the CDR3: TGCAGTGCTAGAGACGGGAGAAGGCAGTACTTC.

The J gene is TRBJ2-1, the V gene TRBV9, with 9 bases aligning to TRBD2. This CDR3 has 15 amino acids. CDR1 is SGDLS and CDR2 is YYNGEE in the germline V gene. V trimming: 0 bases; J trimming: 8 bases; junction bases outside the gene matches: 6. As DNA, the CDR3 is TGTGCCAGCAGCGTAGTGGTAGCGGGAGCGGATGAGCAGTTCTTC. This translates into CASSVVVAGADEQFF.

The genes are TRBV7-9 and TRBJ2-3; possible D gene TRBD1, 6 bases. Trimming shortened V by 7 bases and J by 1 base, and 9 bases separated the two germline ends. CDR1 and CDR2 from the germline V gene are SEHNR and FQNEAQ (reference sequence). This CDR3 spans 13 amino acids. Here the CDR3 reads CASNPGGTDTQYF. In DNA form, the CDR3 reads TGTGCCAGCAACCCAGGGGGCACAGATACGCAGTATTTT.

This clone was recorded only once. The rearrangement uses TRBV5-1 and TRBJ2-1; 13 bases align to TRBD2. Looked up from germline, CDR1 is SGHRS and CDR2 is YFSETQ. This CDR3 has 16 residues. V shed 0 bases, J shed 4 bases, and the junction held 1 base outside the gene matches. The CDR3 reads CASSLGLAGGYNEQFF. The CDR3 nucleotides are TGCGCCAGCAGCTTGGGACTAGCGGGGGGATACAATGAGCAGTTCTTC.

This clone appeared a single time. The J gene is TRBJ2-1, the V gene TRBV30; D may be TRBD2 (7 bases). From germline, CDR1 is GTSNPN and CDR2 SVGIG (reference sequence). The CDR3 totals 13 residues. V shed 8 bases and J shed 10 bases, with 21 bases lying between them. In DNA form, the CDR3 reads TGTGCCGCCTCCCAGGGGATCGGGAGGGAGCAGTTCTTC. This gives the protein CAASQGIGREQFF.

V gene TRBV19 combines with J gene TRBJ1-6, with 8 bases aligning to TRBD1. J was trimmed by 8 bases and V by 1 base; bases with no gene match: 7. Per the germline V gene, CDR1 is LNHDA and CDR2 is SQIVND (reference sequence). The CDR3 consists of 16 residues. As DNA, the CDR3 is TGTGCCAGTAGTATAGGCGGACAGGGTATGGATTCACCCCTCCACTTT. Translated: CASSIGGQGMDSPLHF.

This rearrangement joins TRBV2 to TRBJ2-5, with a possible D match to TRBD1 (6 bases). The ends were cut back, 6 bases at V and 4 bases at J, with 18 bases in the middle. The CDR3 sequence is 15 residues long. The germline V gene has CDR1 SNHLY and CDR2 FYNNEI. In DNA form, the CDR3 reads TGTGCCAGCAGCGGACAGTTACAGGGTAGAGAGACCCAGTACTTC. This translates into CASSGQLQGRETQYF.

V usage is TRBV27 and J usage is TRBJ1-2; 10 nucleotides align to TRBD1. The CDR3 is 14 residues long. The junction had 4 bases not matched to a gene; V was cut back by 4 bases and J by 5 bases. Germline V gene sequence: CDR1 MNHEY, CDR2 SMNVEV (reference sequence). The CDR3 DNA is TGTGCCAGCAGTTACTCGGGACAGGGGTATGGCTACACCTTC. Protein: CASSYSGQGYGYTF.

Only a few counts were recorded for this clone. V and J are TRBV14 and TRBJ2-7, with 7 bases fitting TRBD1. Germline loops: CDR1 SGHDN, CDR2 FVKESK. This CDR3 has 14 residues. Unmatched junction bases numbered 9, after V lost 4 bases and J lost 6 bases. The CDR3 sequence is CASSLLGGAGEQYF. CDR3 sequence (DNA): TGTGCCAGCAGCCTTTTAGGGGGCGCGGGCGAGCAGTACTTC.

The rearrangement joins TRBV6-5 to TRBJ1-5; maybe TRBD1 (6 bases). V was pared by 10 bases and J by 0 bases, with 16 bases between. Germline CDR1 and CDR2: MNHEY and SVGAGI. The CDR3 is made up of 15 amino acids. CDR3 sequence: CATKVGHDSNQPQHF. CDR3 DNA sequence: TGTGCCACCAAGGTGGGACACGATAGCAATCAGCCCCAGCATTTT.

The genes are TRBV6-1 and TRBJ2-7; no definite D call. The CDR3 is 14 amino acids. Germline values: CDR1 MNHNS, CDR2 SASEGT. V lost 2 bases and J lost 4, with 12 bases in between. The CDR3 sequence is CASSEPVPLYEQYF. CDR3 DNA sequence: TGTGCCAGCAGTGAACCAGTTCCCTTATACGAGCAGTACTTC.

As to this clone: This same CDR3 is encoded by further DNA sequences in the sample. The rearrangement links TRBV11-3 to TRBJ2-3, with 11 nucleotides matching TRBD2. CDR1 is SGHNT, CDR2 YENEEA, per germline. After removal of 5 bases from V and 1 base from J, the junction contained 5 bases not matched to a gene. CDR3 length: 16 residues. The CDR3 reads CASSPGTSGRTDTQYF. The CDR3 DNA follows: TGTGCCAGCAGCCCGGGGACTAGCGGACGCACAGATACGCAGTATTTT.

This sequence joins TRBV6-2 or TRBV6-3 and TRBJ1-2, with 7 bases matching TRBD1. CDR3 length: 13 residues. The V gene's germline CDR1 is MNHEY and CDR2 SVGEGT. V gave up 6 bases and J gave up 4 bases; unmatched junction bases: 5. CDR3 in amino acids: CASSLDRVYGYTF. The CDR3 nucleotides read TGTGCCAGCAGCCTAGACAGGGTCTATGGCTACACCTTC.

The chain has TRBV2 and TRBJ1-4; 10 nucleotides align to TRBD1. This CDR3 has 14 residues. The V gene's germline CDR1 is SNHLY and CDR2 FYNNEI. V shed 6 bases, J shed 7 bases, and the junction held 5 bases outside the gene matches. The CDR3 loop is CASRGTGVFEKLFF. Written as DNA, the CDR3 is TGTGCCAGCAGGGGGACAGGGGTCTTTGAAAAACTGTTTTTT.

The chain is built from TRBV7-9 and TRBJ2-7; 8 bases fit TRBD2. Germline V gene sequence: CDR1 SEHNR, CDR2 FQNEAQ (reference sequence). V lost 5 bases and J lost 4; bases outside the gene matches: 7. The CDR3 consists of 14 residues. Here the CDR3 reads CASSGELAVYEQYF. In DNA form, the CDR3 reads TGTGCCAGCAGCGGGGAACTAGCGGTTTACGAGCAGTACTTC.

The V and J genes are TRBV7-6 and TRBJ2-3; 9 bases agree with TRBD2. This CDR3 region has 17 residues. The junction had 11 bases not matched to a gene; V was cut back by 1 base and J by 6 bases. In germline, CDR1 is SGHVS, CDR2 FNYEAQ. In DNA form, the CDR3 reads TGTGCCAGCAGCTTAGGGGGGTCTAGCGGGGCCTGGGATACGCAGTATTTT. Protein sequence: CASSLGGSSGAWDTQYF.

The genes are TRBV5-1 and TRBJ2-1; 9 bases line up with TRBD2. The V gene's germline CDR1 is SGHRS and CDR2 YFSETQ. The CDR3 has 16 amino acids. J gave up 9 bases and V 0 bases, and 10 bases lay outside the gene matches. Here the CDR3 DNA reads TGCGCCAGCAGCTTGGAGTCGGCGGGAGGGCCTCCTGAGCAGTTCTTC. Residues: CASSLESAGGPPEQFF.

The gene calls are TRBV7-2 and TRBJ2-5, with 8 positions matching TRBD2. The CDR3 extends over 13 amino acids. V was pared by 1 base and J by 5 bases, with 0 bases of the junction left unmatched. Germline V lookup: CDR1 SGHTA, CDR2 FQGNSA. The CDR3 nucleotides read TGTGCCAGCAGCTTAGGACTAGCGGAGACCCAGTACTTC. This codes for CASSLGLAETQYF.

The rearrangement joins TRBV19 to TRBJ2-7, with 8 bases fitting TRBD1. J gave up 4 bases and V 4 bases, and 12 bases lay outside the gene matches. The CDR3 runs 16 residues. CDR1 LNHDA and CDR2 SQIVND come from the germline V gene (reference sequence). The DNA for the CDR3 is TGTGCCAGTAGTACTCGCGGACAGGGCACGGTGTACGAGCAGTACTTC. Translation gives CASSTRGQGTVYEQYF. Full variable domain (outside the CDR3, taken from reference TRBV19 and TRBJ2-7): DGGITQSPKYLFRKEGQNVTLSCEQNLNHDAMYWYRQDPGQGLRLIYYSQIVNDFQKGDIAEGYSVSREKKESFPLTVTSAQKNPTAFYLCASSTRGQGTVYEQYFGPGTRLTVT.

This clone has only a few counts. The CDR3 DNA reads as TGCGCCAGCAGCCAAGGGACAGGGGGGAACACCGGGGAGCTGTTTTTT. It is translated as CASSQGTGGNTGELFF. V is TRBV4-3 and J is TRBJ2-2; 10 bases match TRBD1. In germline, CDR1 is LGHNA, CDR2 YSLEER. This CDR3 region has 16 residues. J lost 1 base, V lost 1 base, and 0 bases had no gene match.